These T cell receptor beta chains were read from a single sample in a study of Graves' ophthalmopathy and Graves' hyperthyroidism. TCRdb called the multiplex PCR reads again in MiXCR, with one record for every CDR3 protein. The table includes approximately 160,000 distinct CDR3 sequences, around two fifths detected once. Sequenced input: peripheral blood. The receptor source for this set is a woman between 40 and 55 years old with Graves' ophthalmopathy. The CDR3 runs from the conserved cysteine through the conserved F or W. The D gene is left open where the match is weak. Clone size appears in some rows only: once, few, many, or a class for an expanded clone.

TRBV12-3/TRBV12-4	.	many	TRBJ1-6	CASSYGSSPLHF	TGTGCCAGCAGCTACGGTTCTTCACCCCTCCACTTT
TRBV11-2	.	.	TRBJ1-3	CASSFGSGKNTIYF	TGTGCCAGCAGTTTCGGGTCAGGGAAAAACACCATATATTTT
TRBV12-3/TRBV12-4	.	.	TRBJ2-2	CASRSDFPAGELFF	TGTGCCAGCAGGTCTGACTTTCCCGCTGGGGAGCTGTTTTTT
TRBV7-2	TRBD1	.	TRBJ2-7	CASSVRDRGYEQYF	TGTGCCAGCAGCGTCCGGGACAGGGGCTACGAGCAGTACTTC
TRBV6-1	.	.	TRBJ2-7	CASSVRTGRYEQYF	TGTGCCAGCAGTGTTAGAACGGGTCGCTACGAGCAGTACTTC
TRBV6-1	.	many	TRBJ1-2	CASITGLNYGYTF	TGTGCCAGCATAACAGGGCTTAACTATGGCTACACCTTC
TRBV5-1	.	many	TRBJ2-7	CASSNADEQYF	TGCGCCAGCAGTAACGCGGACGAGCAGTACTTC
TRBV11-2	TRBD1	.	TRBJ1-2	CASSLGGQGNGYTF	TGTGCCAGCAGCTTAGGGGGACAGGGAAATGGCTACACCTTC
TRBV11-2	.	many	TRBJ1-3	CASSLEAGISGNTIYF	TGTGCCAGCAGCTTAGAGGCGGGGATCTCTGGAAACACCATATATTTT
TRBV13	.	many	TRBJ1-1	CASSLQTRMNTEAFF	TGTGCCAGCAGCCTCCAGACAAGAATGAACACTGAAGCTTTCTTT
TRBV11-2	.	many	TRBJ1-5	CASSRDSNQPQHF	TGTGCCAGCAGCCGGGACAGCAATCAGCCCCAGCATTTT
TRBV20-1	.	many	TRBJ2-7	CSARDPLSQLGTYEQYF	TGCAGTGCTAGAGACCCACTGTCCCAACTGGGAACCTACGAGCAGTACTTC
TRBV28	.	many	TRBJ1-2	CASSLLDYGYTF	TGTGCCAGCAGTTTACTAGATTATGGCTACACCTTC
TRBV6-1	.	few	TRBJ2-7	CASSGVSGQIYEQYF	TGTGCCAGCAGTGGGGTCAGCGGACAGATCTACGAGCAGTACTTC
TRBV15	.	.	TRBJ1-5	CATSIMPLDTNNQPQHF	TGTGCCACCAGCATCATGCCTCTCGACACCAACAATCAGCCCCAGCATTTT
TRBV6-1	.	.	TRBJ1-1	CASSERHSEAFF	TGTGCCAGCAGTGAACGGCACTCTGAAGCTTTCTTT
TRBV6-1	.	few	TRBJ1-1	CASSETEHTEAFF	TGTGCCAGCAGTGAGACAGAACACACTGAAGCTTTCTTT
TRBV28	.	many	TRBJ1-6	CASSFSGADSPLHF	TGTGCCAGCAGTTTTTCAGGGGCTGATTCACCCCTCCACTTT
TRBV6-5	.	many	TRBJ1-3	CASRPGGNTIYF	TGTGCCAGCAGACCTGGTGGAAACACCATATATTTT
TRBV6-5	TRBD2	many	TRBJ2-3	CASSSRLAGTDTQYF	TGTGCCAGCAGTTCGCGACTAGCGGGAACAGATACGCAGTATTTT
TRBV27	.	.	TRBJ1-2	CASSTGTLPLGYTF	TGTGCCAGCTCTACGGGGACATTACCACTTGGCTACACCTTC
TRBV11-2	.	.	TRBJ2-5	CASSPRLVSAGETQYF	TGTGCCAGCAGCCCCCGACTAGTTTCGGCGGGCGAGACCCAGTACTTC
TRBV4-1	.	many	TRBJ2-7	CASSQAVGTNPYEQYF	TGCGCCAGCAGCCAAGCCGTGGGGACAAATCCCTACGAGCAGTACTTC
TRBV20-1	.	many	TRBJ1-2	CSAYKATGFGYTF	TGCAGTGCTTACAAAGCCACAGGGTTCGGCTACACCTTC
TRBV20-1	TRBD1	many	TRBJ1-1	CSARVGNGQGNTEAFF	TGCAGTGCTAGAGTGGGAAACGGACAGGGTAATACTGAAGCTTTCTTT
TRBV14	.	many	TRBJ1-6	CASSQGPNSPLHF	TGTGCCAGCAGCCAAGGACCTAATTCACCCCTCCACTTT
TRBV19	.	many	TRBJ1-5	CASSIGTGSQPQHF	TGTGCCAGTAGTATAGGTACAGGGAGTCAGCCCCAGCATTTT
TRBV20-1	.	many	TRBJ1-2	CSASYRGYGYTF	TGCAGTGCCAGCTACAGAGGGTATGGCTACACCTTC
TRBV29-1	.	.	TRBJ2-5	CSVEEGRGFYEETQYF	TGCAGCGTTGAGGAAGGTCGGGGTTTTTACGAAGAGACCCAGTACTTC
TRBV20-1	.	many	TRBJ2-7	CSAKIQDYEQYF	TGCAGTGCTAAAATACAGGACTACGAGCAGTACTTC
TRBV5-1	.	.	TRBJ2-5	CASSLGGQPGTGETQYF	TGCGCCAGCAGCTTGGGGGGACAACCGGGGACCGGGGAGACCCAGTACTTC
TRBV13	TRBD1	many	TRBJ2-7	CASSRKDRGDEQYF	TGTGCCAGCAGCCGTAAGGACAGGGGCGACGAGCAGTACTTC
TRBV7-8	TRBD1	once	TRBJ1-1	CASSLVGPGTVNTEAFF	TGTGCCAGCAGCTTAGTTGGGCCTGGGACAGTGAACACTGAAGCTTTCTTT
TRBV2	.	many	TRBJ2-2	CASSVAGELFF	TGTGCCAGCAGTGTAGCCGGGGAGCTGTTTTTT
TRBV6-2/TRBV6-3	.	.	TRBJ2-7	CASSRSSEQYF	TGTGCCAGCAGTCGGAGCAGCGAGCAGTACTTC
TRBV9	.	many	TRBJ2-2	CASSPFATGELFF	TGTGCCAGCAGCCCCTTTGCGACCGGGGAGCTGTTTTTT
TRBV6-2/TRBV6-3	.	many	TRBJ1-1	CASSYPSGTLNTEAFF	TGTGCCAGCAGTTACCCTTCCGGGACACTGAACACTGAAGCTTTCTTT
TRBV12-3/TRBV12-4	TRBD1	.	TRBJ1-5	CASSPGTGPHQPQHF	TGTGCCAGCAGTCCGGGGACAGGGCCGCATCAGCCCCAGCATTTT
TRBV6-5	TRBD1	.	TRBJ1-6	CASSSPRQGSYNSPLHF	TGTGCCAGCAGTTCACCCAGACAGGGGTCCTATAATTCACCCCTCCACTTT
TRBV30	TRBD2	.	TRBJ2-2	CAWSWRLAGTGELFF	TGTGCCTGGAGTTGGCGACTAGCGGGCACCGGGGAGCTGTTTTTT
TRBV20-1	.	once	TRBJ2-2	CSARGGASGAGELFF	TGCAGTGCTAGGGGGGGGGCGAGCGGTGCCGGGGAGCTGTTTTTT
TRBV18	.	many	TRBJ1-1	CASSPPGRNTEAFF	TGTGCCAGCTCACCACCGGGGAGGAACACTGAAGCTTTCTTT
TRBV28	.	.	TRBJ2-7	CASSYTPRSSYEQYF	TGTGCCAGCAGCTACACCCCTAGGTCCTCCTACGAGCAGTACTTC
TRBV4-1	.	once	TRBJ1-2	CASSQEAGRASSYGYTF	TGCGCCAGCAGCCAAGAGGCGGGAAGGGCCTCGTCCTATGGCTACACCTTC
TRBV5-6	.	many	TRBJ2-7	CASSLGRARGSYEQYF	TGTGCCAGCAGCTTGGGCCGGGCGAGGGGCTCCTACGAGCAGTACTTC
TRBV5-1	TRBD1	many	TRBJ1-1	CASSFFSGTENTEAFF	TGCGCCAGCAGCTTTTTTTCCGGGACAGAGAACACTGAAGCTTTCTTT
TRBV6-5	.	many	TRBJ1-5	CASRMGSQPQHF	TGTGCCAGCAGGATGGGGTCTCAGCCCCAGCATTTT
TRBV27	.	many	TRBJ2-7	CASKPGVGSSYEQYF	TGTGCCAGCAAACCGGGTGTAGGGTCCTCCTACGAGCAGTACTTC
TRBV19	.	many	TRBJ2-6	CASSIYPSRASGANVLTF	TGTGCCAGTAGTATCTATCCAAGTAGGGCCTCTGGGGCCAACGTCCTGACTTTC
TRBV28	TRBD1	few	TRBJ2-7	CASRRDRGRWEQYF	TGTGCCAGCAGACGGGACAGGGGGCGATGGGAGCAGTACTTC
TRBV4-1	.	many	TRBJ1-5	CASSPLMSSDSNQPQHF	TGCGCCAGCAGCCCCCTGATGAGTTCCGATAGCAATCAGCCCCAGCATTTT
TRBV20-1	.	.	TRBJ2-7	CSASTGRDHEQYF	TGCAGTGCTAGCACCGGGAGAGACCACGAGCAGTACTTC